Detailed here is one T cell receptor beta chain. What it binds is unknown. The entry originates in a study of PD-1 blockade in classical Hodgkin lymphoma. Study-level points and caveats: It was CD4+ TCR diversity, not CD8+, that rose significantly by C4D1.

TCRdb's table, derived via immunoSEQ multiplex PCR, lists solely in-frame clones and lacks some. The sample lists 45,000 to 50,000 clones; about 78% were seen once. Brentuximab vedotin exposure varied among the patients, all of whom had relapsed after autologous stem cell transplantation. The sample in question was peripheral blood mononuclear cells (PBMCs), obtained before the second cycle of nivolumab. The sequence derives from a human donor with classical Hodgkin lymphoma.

DNA for the CDR3: TGTGCCAGCAGCTTCGTCAGGGATGAAAAACTGTTTTTT. It codes for CASSFVRDEKLFF. This chain uses TRBV7-8 with TRBJ1-4; possible D gene TRBD1, 5 bases. Germline V CDR1 and CDR2: SGHVS, FQNEAQ. CDR3 length: 13 amino acids. The ends were cut back, 3 bases at V and 6 bases at J, with 8 bases in the middle.